This T cell receptor (beta chain) was retrieved from a study of blood T cell repertoires in COVID-19. Study-wide context: From T cells, B-cell-depleted T cells, or PBMCs came the material, which was cDNA or gDNA.

Assignment of participants to cohorts was predicated upon participant-reported clinical history. Data came from immunoSEQ multiplex PCR; TCRdb stores just in-frame clones and leaves some out. In the table there are more than 150,000 clones, roughly 84% of which are singletons. Germline values: CDR1 SNHLY, CDR2 FYNNEI. V lost 0 bases, J lost 9 bases, and 12 bases lay in between. The CDR3 covers 15 residues. Specimen: PBMCs or T cells enriched from blood (not recorded which). The sequence derives from a woman in her fifties or sixties who had recovered from COVID-19. The J gene is TRBJ1-6, the V gene TRBV2, with D perhaps TRBD1 (6 bases). The CDR3 sequence is CASSEAGAQVSPLHF. The CDR3 DNA reads TGTGCCAGCAGTGAAGCGGGGGCACAAGTTTCACCCCTCCACTTT. The complete variable domain, with remaining parts taken from reference TRBV2 and TRBJ1-6, reads EPEVTQTPSHQVTQMGQEVILRCVPISNHLYFYWYRQILGQKVEFLVSFYNNEISEKSEIFDDQFSVERPDGSNFTLKIRSTKLEDSAMYFCASSEAGAQVSPLHFGNGTRLTVT.